Below, 10 T cell receptor beta chains from the same sample are listed, as sequenced in a study of post-analysis software for immune sequencing data. Study-level points and caveats: Elevated frequency relative to controls characterized about 5 TRBV segments in patients, TRBV5-6, TRBV5-1 and TRBV20-1 among them.

Their recognized antigens are unknown. Researchers reported that TCR beta cDNA libraries carried unique molecular identifiers. TCRdb passed the PCR reads through MiXCR, listing each CDR3 protein once. The sample records hundreds of thousands of distinct CDR3 sequences, around 27% being singletons. Material for sequencing was blood. Source of these receptors: a girl aged 10 to 17 with multiple sclerosis.

This clonotype was counted at least ten times. This sequence joins TRBV28 and TRBJ2-1; possibly TRBD1 for D (7 bases). The CDR3 contains 14 residues. V dropped 3 bases and J dropped 12 bases, with 18 bases sitting between them. Germline CDR1 and CDR2: MDHEN and SYDVKM. The CDR3 DNA is TGTGCCAGCAGTTTTACAGGGGCTAGCGTTGGGCAGTTCTTC. Its protein is CASSFTGASVGQFF. The complete variable domain, with remaining parts taken from reference TRBV28 and TRBJ2-1, reads DVKVTQSSRYLVKRTGEKVFLECVQDMDHENMFWYRQDPGLGLRLIYFSYDVKMKEKGDIPEGYSVSREKKERFSLILESASTNQTSMYLCASSFTGASVGQFFGPGTRLTVL.

V is TRBV3-1 and J is TRBJ2-4; tentative D call: TRBD1 (5 bases). The CDR3 runs to 16 residues. The ends were cut back, 2 bases at V and 8 bases at J, with 19 bases in the middle. Germline V gene lookup returns CDR1 LGHDT and CDR2 YNNKEL (reference sequence). The CDR3 DNA follows: TGTGCCAGCAGCCAACCGGGCGGCCTAGGGGCCGACATTCAGTACTTC. Amino acid sequence: CASSQPGGLGADIQYF.

This clonotype was seen a handful of times. The V gene is TRBV10-3, the J gene TRBJ2-7, with 14 bases that match TRBD2. J lost 7 bases, V lost 2 bases, and 16 bases had no gene match. This CDR3 comprises 19 residues. Per the germline V gene, CDR1 is ENHRY and CDR2 is SYGVKD. This CDR3 is CAISEDRTGTSGREREQYF. The CDR3 DNA reads as TGTGCCATCAGTGAGGACCGGACTGGGACTAGCGGGAGAGAACGAGAGCAGTACTTC.

J is TRBJ1-1 and V is TRBV11-2; D is undetermined. CDR3 length: 15 amino acids. Germline CDR1 reads SGHAT; CDR2 reads FQNNGV. Trimming took off 0 bases at V and 1 base at J, with 9 bases between the two ends. DNA for the CDR3: TGTGCCAGCAGCTTAGATGGGCTGTGGAACACTGAAGCTTTCTTT. It yields the protein CASSLDGLWNTEAFF.

The chain couples TRBV28 to TRBJ2-3; no clear D. CDR1 MDHEN and CDR2 SYDVKM come from the germline V gene. This CDR3 comprises 15 residues. Trimming cost V 5 bases and J 0 bases, with 12 bases left between them. Written as DNA, the CDR3 is TGTGCCAGCAGTCCTACCCGGGCGAGCACAGATACGCAGTATTTT. Encoded protein: CASSPTRASTDTQYF.

This clonotype was seen only a few times. The chain combines TRBV7-9 with TRBJ1-1; possibly TRBD1 for D (5 bases). The CDR3 spans 13 residues. V dropped 2 bases and J dropped 7 bases, with 11 bases sitting between them. CDR1 and CDR2 (germline): SEHNR, FQNEAQ (reference sequence). The CDR3 DNA follows: TGTGCCAGCAGCTTAACCTACAGGAGTGAAGCTTTCTTT. It specifies CASSLTYRSEAFF. Drawing the rest from reference TRBV7-9 and TRBJ1-1, the complete variable domain is DTGVSQNPRHKITKRGQNVTFRCDPISEHNRLYWYRQTLGQGPEFLTYFQNEAQLEKSRLLSDRFSAERPKGSFSTLEIQRTEQGDSAMYLCASSLTYRSEAFFGQGTRLTVV.

This clonotype occurred a few times. This sequence joins TRBV29-1 and TRBJ2-7; 7 bases agree with TRBD1. CDR3 length: 13 residues. The germline CDR1 and CDR2 sequences are SQVTM and ANQGSEA. The J segment lost 3 bases and the V segment lost 4 bases, leaving 6 bases of the junction unmatched. CDR3 in DNA: TGCAGCGTTGCAGGGGGACAGCACTACGAGCAGTACTTC. Its translation is CSVAGGQHYEQYF.

This clonotype showed up many times. This sequence joins TRBV20-1 and TRBJ2-6; no clear D. The germline gives CDR1 DFQATT, CDR2 SNEGSKA (reference sequence). Trimming cost V 0 bases and J 4 bases, with 4 bases left between them. The CDR3 is made up of 13 amino acids. The CDR3 loop is CSARDPGANVLTF. The CDR3 region has the DNA TGCAGTGCTAGAGATCCCGGGGCCAACGTCCTGACTTTC.

This rearrangement joins TRBV10-2 to TRBJ2-5, with 9 bases matching TRBD2. CDR1 is WSHSY, CDR2 SAAADI, per germline. The CDR3 runs to 19 residues. J gave up 5 bases and V 7 bases, and 23 bases lay outside the gene matches. The CDR3, as DNA: TGCGCCAGCACCGGAGATAATCCGGGACGAGCGGGAGGTTGGGAGACCCAGTACTTC. Its translation: CASTGDNPGRAGGWETQYF.

This clonotype was picked up a small number of times. J is TRBJ2-1 and V is TRBV6-5, with 7 nucleotides matching TRBD2. The J segment lost 4 bases and the V segment lost 3 bases, leaving 6 bases of the junction unmatched. This CDR3 region has 15 residues. Germline V CDR1 and CDR2: MNHEY, SVGAGI. CDR3 nucleotides: TGTGCCAGCAGTTATCCGGGGGGAGGGTACAATGAGCAGTTCTTC. Protein product: CASSYPGGGYNEQFF.